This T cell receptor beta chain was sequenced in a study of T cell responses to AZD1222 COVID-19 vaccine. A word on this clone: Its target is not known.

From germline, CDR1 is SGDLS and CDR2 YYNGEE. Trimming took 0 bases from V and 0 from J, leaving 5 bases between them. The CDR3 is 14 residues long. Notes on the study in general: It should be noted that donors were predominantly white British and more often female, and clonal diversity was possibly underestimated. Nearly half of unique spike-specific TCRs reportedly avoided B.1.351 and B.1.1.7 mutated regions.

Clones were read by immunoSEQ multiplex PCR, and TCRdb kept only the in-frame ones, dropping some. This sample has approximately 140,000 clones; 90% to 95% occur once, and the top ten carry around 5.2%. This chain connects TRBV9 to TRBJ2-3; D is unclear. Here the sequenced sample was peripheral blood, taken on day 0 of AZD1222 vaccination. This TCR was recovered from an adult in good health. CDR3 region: CASSVDGSTDTQYF. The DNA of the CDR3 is TGTGCCAGCAGCGTAGACGGGAGCACAGATACGCAGTATTTT.